Sequencing of this T cell receptor beta chain was carried out in a study of long-term antiretroviral therapy in people with HIV (dated by TCRdb to between 2021 and 2022). For the study in its entirety: The earliest samples were collected about a decade before the 2015 WHO recommendation for immediate ART, when ART was typically delayed until CD4 counts fell. A retrospective serial study tested whether changes in peripheral blood TRB repertoire composition and diversity were associated with ART initiation and durable HIV suppression. From 25 to 30 adults with confirmed HIV infection, the cohort provided 192 cryopreserved PBMC samples, gathered serially across a mean of approximately six years (range 1-12). Among the 25 to 35 participants with HIV, eleven to twelve were female. No cross-contamination during QIAcube processing was shown when test extractions of a monoclonal T-cell line were performed alongside around 30 polyclonal samples.

Participants were included only if at least one PBMC sample before ART initiation and at least two post-ART samples were available. All participants with HIV were treated in the United States of America. Cryopreserved samples of about 1-11 million PBMC were thawed and washed before DNA extraction. At the time of the earliest PBMC sample, participants with HIV were aged between about 20 and 55 years. PBMC samples from each participant spanned 1-4 timepoints before ART initiation and 2-8 timepoints after ART initiation, with a median of 7 samples. For every participant, serial HIV viral load, CD4+ T-cell count, ART history and demographic data were obtained. Using a Qiagen kit on a QIAcube, genomic DNA was extracted from unsorted PBMC, with samples processed in batches of 12. The investigation overall reported the following: CDR3 length ranges in HIV repertoires were narrower than in controls, and network structure suggested an antigen-experienced repertoire with only a slight naive shift after ART. Because pre-ART samples had limited cell numbers, profiling was done on unsorted PBMC rather than on sorted CD4+ and CD8+ T cells. The samples were dated from about 2004 to 2017, and the ART regimens that were used may be less effective than current ART regimens. Because PBMC availability was limited, only the TCR beta chain was sequenced, with no alpha chain pairing. No data were available on ART adherence, viral resistance or therapy changes, limiting inferences about post-ART repertoire changes. Starting ART was linked to a significant rise in TRB diversity, yet even after long-term ART the diversity remained significantly lower than in transplant donor controls. Expanded TRB clones identified before ART initiation dominated the repertoire across all time points, though the dominance fluctuated and decreased in many PLHIV after ART.

Sequencing of the TRB variable region was done with the immunoSEQ hsTCRB v3.0 assay at survey level resolution. The target sequencing depth for TRB was about 40,000-55,000 T-cell genomes per sample. TRB libraries were pooled and sequenced on an Illumina MiSeq using a v3 150-cycle kit. The authors' pipeline ran thus. Repertoire analysis was run in R within a reproducible Nextflow workflow that covered QC, data transformation and analysis. Custom analyses were implemented in LymphoSeq2, an R package for AIRR-Seq data exploration. After excluding a handful of samples that yielded fewer than 5000 total TRB sequences, 188 HIV repertoires remained for analysis. Among the approximately 180 retained HIV repertoires, roughly 60 were collected before ART initiation and over 120 were collected after ART initiation. Each repertoire was downsampled to 5000 TRB nucleotide sequences, and summary statistics were averaged across 100 downsampling iterations. Only TRB sequences with CDR3 regions of at least seven amino acids were retained for analysis. Two measures captured diversity: a Shannon entropy-derived clonality score and the Gini coefficient. Repertoire networks linked the top 5000 CDR3 amino acid sequences whenever two sequences differed by an edit distance of one. GLIPH2 predicted antigen specificity groups and MHC restriction for TRB CDR3 amino acid sequences. To flag known associations with CMV, EBV, HIV or tissue antigens, CDR3 amino acid sequences were compared against VDJdb and McPAS-TCR. Pre-ART, post-ART and control groups were compared with Wilcoxon signed-rank tests and Holm-Bonferroni correction. The clones in this table, taken by TCRdb from immuneACCESS, are in-frame only. Not every clone is retained; where verified, under half of the shortfall comes from an unresolved V gene, and the cause of the rest is unknown. V, J and clone size reflect that table, while D and trimming were determined from the DNA. This sample has about 36,000 clones in its table, and 94% of those were observed once. The ten most abundant clones make up roughly 3.9% of the sample.

Comment on this clone: Its antigen has not been determined. No much larger clonotype is one base removed from it; base qualities were not supplied.

This sample comprised unsorted PBMCs, obtained 4.1 years after starting antiretroviral therapy. The receptor was derived from a woman in her 50s with HIV.

The CDR3 corresponds to CASSQLGTQYF. Read as DNA, the sequence is TGTGCCAGCAGCCAACTAGGGACCCAGTACTTC. The rearrangement combines TRBV6-5 with TRBJ2-5; a weak D assignment points to TRBD2 (5 bases agree). The germline V gene sets CDR1 to MNHEY and CDR2 to SVGAGI. A distance of 9 bases separates the germline ends of V and J, which lose 6 bases and 7 bases respectively. The CDR3 has 11 amino acids, counting the end cysteine and phenylalanine. Kept here is only the CDR3 DNA, which spans 33 bases and is read in frame from base 1.